The 4 T cell receptor beta chains below were found in one sample sequenced in a study of cytotoxic CD8 clonotypes in ibrutinib-treated CLL. The protocol was immunoSEQ multiplex PCR, while the TCRdb copy is restricted to in-frame clones and leaves out a portion. This table holds about 150,000 clones, approximately 81% found once. The sequencing here drew on PBMCs, taken after 12 months of ibrutinib treatment. These receptors originate from a human donor with chronic lymphocytic leukemia.

With regard to this clone: This sample also contains other DNA sequences that code for the same CDR3. The J gene is TRBJ2-1, the V gene TRBV6-5; 7 nucleotides align to TRBD1. Germline CDR1 and CDR2: MNHEY and SVGAGI. The V segment lost 0 bases and the J segment 2 bases; nucleotides outside the gene matches: 4. This CDR3 has 16 residues. This CDR3 reads CASSYSDRGPYNEQFF. In nucleotides, the CDR3 is TGTGCCAGCAGTTACTCGGATAGGGGGCCCTACAATGAGCAGTTCTTC.

The rearrangement joins TRBV7-2 to TRBJ2-3, with D possibly called TRBD1 or TRBD2 (5 bases each). CDR1 is SGHTA and CDR2 is FQGNSA in the germline V gene. V was cut by 5 bases and J by 10 bases, with 22 bases left in between. This CDR3 spans 15 amino acids. The CDR3 bases are TGTGCCAGCAGCCCCTCCGTGACTGCGAGGGGCGCGCAGTATTTT. Its protein is CASSPSVTARGAQYF.

V gene TRBV27 combines with J gene TRBJ2-3; D might be TRBD2 (5 bases). Germline CDR1 is MNHEY and CDR2 is SMNVEV (reference sequence). Trimming left V 0 bases short and J 0 bases short, with 16 bases between. This CDR3 comprises 18 residues. CDR3 nucleotides: TGTGCCAGCAGTTTATCGTATCTACGGCGGACTAGCACAGATACGCAGTATTTT. Translation: CASSLSYLRRTSTDTQYF.

The chain carries TRBV6-1 and TRBJ2-5, with 9 bases fitting TRBD1. The CDR3 contains 16 residues. Germline V lookup: CDR1 MNHNS, CDR2 SASEGT. The V segment lost 4 bases and the J segment 4 bases; nucleotides outside the gene matches: 10. The CDR3: CASSGGQGRLIETQYF. For the CDR3, the DNA is TGTGCCAGCAGTGGGGGACAGGGCAGGTTGATAGAGACCCAGTACTTC.